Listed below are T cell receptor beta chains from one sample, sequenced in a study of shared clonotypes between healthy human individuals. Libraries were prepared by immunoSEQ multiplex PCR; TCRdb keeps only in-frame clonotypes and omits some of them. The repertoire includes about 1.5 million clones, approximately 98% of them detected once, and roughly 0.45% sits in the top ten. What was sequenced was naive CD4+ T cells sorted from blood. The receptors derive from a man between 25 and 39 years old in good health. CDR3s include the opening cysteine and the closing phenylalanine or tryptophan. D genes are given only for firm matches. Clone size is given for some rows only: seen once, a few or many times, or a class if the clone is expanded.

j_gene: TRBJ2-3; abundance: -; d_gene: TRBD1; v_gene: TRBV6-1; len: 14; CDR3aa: CARMATGGTDTQYF; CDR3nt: TGTGCCAGAATGGCGACAGGGGGAACAGATACGCAGTATTTT
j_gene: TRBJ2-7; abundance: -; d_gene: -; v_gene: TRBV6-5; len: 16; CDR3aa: CASSYASRGVNYEQYF; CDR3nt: TGTGCCAGCAGTTATGCCTCCCGGGGAGTAAACTACGAGCAGTACTTC
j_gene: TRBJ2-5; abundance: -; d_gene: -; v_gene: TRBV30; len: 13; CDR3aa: CACIGAAQETQYF; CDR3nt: TGTGCCTGTATTGGTGCAGCCCAAGAGACCCAGTACTTC
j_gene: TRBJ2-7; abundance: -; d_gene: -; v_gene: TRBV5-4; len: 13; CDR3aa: CASSSGGGYEQYF; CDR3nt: TGTGCCAGCAGCTCAGGAGGGGGCTACGAGCAGTACTTC
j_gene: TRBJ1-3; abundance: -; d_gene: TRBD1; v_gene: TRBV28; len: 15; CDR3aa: CASGSGTGAGNTIYF; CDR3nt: TGTGCCAGCGGGTCCGGGACAGGGGCTGGAAACACCATATATTTT
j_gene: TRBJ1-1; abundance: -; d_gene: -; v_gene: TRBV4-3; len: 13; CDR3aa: CASSQQGMTEAFF; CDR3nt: TGCGCCAGCAGCCAACAGGGAATGACTGAAGCTTTCTTT
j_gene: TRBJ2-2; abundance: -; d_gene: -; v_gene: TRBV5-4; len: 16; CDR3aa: CASSSSGTGNTGELFF; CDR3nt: TGTGCCAGCAGTTCCTCCGGGACGGGGAACACCGGGGAGCTGTTTTTT
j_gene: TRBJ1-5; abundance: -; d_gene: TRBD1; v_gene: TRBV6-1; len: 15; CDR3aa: CASSGDRVDNQPQHF; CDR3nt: TGTGCCAGCAGTGGGGACAGGGTCGACAATCAGCCCCAGCATTTT
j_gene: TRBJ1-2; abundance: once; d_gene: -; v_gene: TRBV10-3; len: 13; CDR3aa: CAISEVDRRGYTF; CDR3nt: TGTGCCATCAGTGAAGTAGACCGGAGGGGCTACACCTTC
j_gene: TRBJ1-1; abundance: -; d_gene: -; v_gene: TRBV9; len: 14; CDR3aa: CASSVVGQNTEAFF; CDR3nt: TGTGCCAGCAGCGTAGTTGGACAGAACACTGAAGCTTTCTTT
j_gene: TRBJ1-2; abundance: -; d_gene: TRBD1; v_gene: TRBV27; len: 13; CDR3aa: CASRTTGDLGYTF; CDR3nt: TGTGCCAGCAGGACGACAGGGGACTTGGGCTACACCTTC
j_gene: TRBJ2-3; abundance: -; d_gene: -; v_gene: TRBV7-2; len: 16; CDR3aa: CASSLSLIGSTDTQYF; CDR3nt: TGTGCCAGCAGCTTAAGTCTCATCGGGAGCACAGATACGCAGTATTTT
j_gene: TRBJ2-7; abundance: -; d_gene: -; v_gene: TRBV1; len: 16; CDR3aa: CTSSQVLRASSYEQYF; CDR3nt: TGCACCAGCAGCCAAGTTTTGCGGGCTTCTTCCTACGAGCAGTACTTC
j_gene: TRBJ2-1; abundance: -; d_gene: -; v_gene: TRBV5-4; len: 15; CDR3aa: CASSLGLAAYNEQFF; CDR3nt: TGTGCCAGCAGCTTGGGTTTAGCGGCCTACAATGAGCAGTTCTTC
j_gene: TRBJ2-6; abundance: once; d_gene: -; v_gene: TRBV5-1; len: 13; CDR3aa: CASALGGANVLTF; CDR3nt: TGCGCCAGCGCCCTAGGTGGGGCCAACGTCCTGACTTTC
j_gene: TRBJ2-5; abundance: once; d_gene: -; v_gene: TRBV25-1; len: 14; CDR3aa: CASSDHLAVETQYF; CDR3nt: TGTGCCAGCAGTGATCATCTCGCGGTCGAGACCCAGTACTTC
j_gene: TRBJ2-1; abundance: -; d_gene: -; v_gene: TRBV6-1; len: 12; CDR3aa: CASGARNNEQFF; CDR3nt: TGTGCCAGCGGAGCCAGGAACAATGAGCAGTTCTTC
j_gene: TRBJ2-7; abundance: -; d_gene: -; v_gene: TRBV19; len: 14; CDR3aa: CASSIAVGGYEQYF; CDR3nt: TGTGCCAGTAGTATAGCGGTAGGGGGCTACGAGCAGTACTTC
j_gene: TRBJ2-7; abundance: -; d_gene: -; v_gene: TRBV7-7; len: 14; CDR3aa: CASSLDTDPYEQYF; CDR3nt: TGTGCCAGCAGCTTAGATACGGACCCCTACGAGCAGTACTTC
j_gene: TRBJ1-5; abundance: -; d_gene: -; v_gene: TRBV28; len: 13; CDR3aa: CASRREGLQPQHF; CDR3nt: TGTGCCAGCAGGAGGGAAGGACTTCAGCCCCAGCATTTT
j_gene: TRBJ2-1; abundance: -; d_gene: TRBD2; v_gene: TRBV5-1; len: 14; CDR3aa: CASSLIAGGNEQFF; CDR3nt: TGCGCCAGCAGCTTAATAGCGGGAGGCAATGAGCAGTTCTTC
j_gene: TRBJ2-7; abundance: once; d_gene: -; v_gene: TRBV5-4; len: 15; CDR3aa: CASRFDRSVPSEQYF; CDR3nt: TGTGCCAGCAGATTCGACAGGTCGGTACCCTCCGAGCAGTACTTC